A selection of T cell receptor beta chains follows, all from one sample in a study of blood T cell repertoires in COVID-19. TCRdb's table, derived via immunoSEQ multiplex PCR, lists solely in-frame clones and lacks some. The repertoire holds fewer than 60,000 clones, with 86% as singletons. Sequencing was carried out using peripheral blood. Every receptor here comes from a human donor in a cohort sampled during active COVID-19. Each CDR3 is given with its conserved first and last residue. Fields, in order: clone size, J gene, V gene, D gene, CDR3 protein, CDR3 DNA. D genes are given only for firm matches. Size values are once, few and many counts, or a class for expanded clones, and some rows have none.

clone size: NA
J gene: TRBJ2-7
V gene: TRBV5-4
D gene: TRBD1
CDR3 protein: CASSGGSYEQYF
CDR3 DNA: TGTGCCTCATCAGGGGGTTCCTACGAGCAGTACTTC

clone size: NA
J gene: TRBJ1-2
V gene: TRBV15
D gene: TRBD1
CDR3 protein: CATSRPTGPYGYTF
CDR3 DNA: TGTGCCACCAGCAGGCCGACAGGGCCGTATGGCTACACCTTC

clone size: NA
J gene: TRBJ2-7
V gene: TRBV19
D gene: TRBD1
CDR3 protein: CASSIRQGFEQYF
CDR3 DNA: TGTGCCAGTAGTATCAGACAGGGGTTCGAGCAGTACTTC

clone size: NA
J gene: TRBJ1-5
V gene: TRBV25-1
D gene: NA
CDR3 protein: CASSEMGEGQPQHF
CDR3 DNA: TGTGCCAGCAGTGAAATGGGGGAGGGGCAGCCCCAGCATTTT

clone size: NA
J gene: TRBJ1-6
V gene: TRBV15
D gene: TRBD1
CDR3 protein: CATSRDPGGGSPLHF
CDR3 DNA: TGTGCCACCAGCAGAGATCCAGGGGGCGGTTCACCCCTCCACTTT

clone size: NA
J gene: TRBJ2-5
V gene: TRBV2
D gene: NA
CDR3 protein: CASSQTGSPGETQYF
CDR3 DNA: TGTGCCAGCAGCCAAACAGGGTCCCCCGGTGAGACCCAGTACTTC

clone size: few
J gene: TRBJ1-3
V gene: TRBV6-2/TRBV6-3
D gene: NA
CDR3 protein: CASSQPPGAGNTIYF
CDR3 DNA: TGTGCCAGCAGTCAACCACCGGGGGCTGGAAACACCATATATTTT

clone size: NA
J gene: TRBJ2-7
V gene: TRBV25-1
D gene: NA
CDR3 protein: CASSESPGVHEQYF
CDR3 DNA: TGTGCCAGCAGTGAGAGTCCCGGGGTCCACGAGCAGTACTTC

clone size: NA
J gene: TRBJ2-3
V gene: TRBV5-1
D gene: TRBD2
CDR3 protein: CASSSNPSGRMADTQYF
CDR3 DNA: TGCGCCAGCAGCTCCAATCCTAGCGGGAGGATGGCAGATACGCAGTATTTT

clone size: NA
J gene: TRBJ2-4
V gene: TRBV19
D gene: TRBD1
CDR3 protein: CASSSLPGQRFGKNIQYF
CDR3 DNA: TGTGCCAGTAGTTCCCTTCCGGGACAGCGGTTCGGCAAAAACATTCAGTACTTC